The present entry profiles one T cell receptor beta chain with its context. The entry originates in a study of blood T cell repertoires in COVID-19. Sequencing was performed with immunoSEQ multiplex PCR; in TCRdb, only in-frame clones are kept and a portion is missing. The sample gives approximately 150,000 clones, approximately 86% of which show up once; roughly 1.4% is in the top ten. This CDR3 comprises 13 residues. Germline lookup yields CDR1 MDHEN and CDR2 SYDVKM. Trimming took off 1 base at V and 7 bases at J, with 10 bases between the two ends. V is TRBV28 and J is TRBJ1-2; a weak D match, TRBD1 (5 bases). The specimen was peripheral blood. The TCR originated in a woman in her fifties or sixties with acute or convalescent COVID-19. For the CDR3, the DNA is TGTGCCAGCAGTTTATCCGGGGGAGCTGGCTACACCTTC. Amino acid sequence: CASSLSGGAGYTF.